Below are 27 T cell receptor beta chains sequenced from a single sample in a study of blood T cell repertoires in COVID-19 (dated by TCRdb to 2019 to 2021). The library was prepared using the immunoSEQ multiplex PCR assay. TCRdb mirrors the immuneACCESS table, restricted to in-frame sequences. Some clones are absent from its copies; in checked studies, under half trace to an unresolved V gene, and the reason for the others is unknown. Here the sample has some 87,000 clones; around three quarters occur a single time. The leading ten clones occupy about 8.7% of the sample. The sample taken for sequencing was peripheral blood. These receptor sequences come from a man over 45 who had recovered from COVID-19.

The chain couples TRBV15 to TRBJ2-5, with 8 bases aligning to TRBD2. V was clipped by 1 base and J by 2 bases; unmatched bases: 6. The CDR3 has 16 residues. Looked up from germline, CDR1 is LNHNV and CDR2 is YYDKDF (reference sequence). In DNA form, the CDR3 reads TGTGCCACCAGCAGAGTGGGACTAGGGAGACAAGAGACCCAGTACTTC. Protein: CATSRVGLGRQETQYF.

J is TRBJ2-7 and V is TRBV27, with 9 bases that match TRBD1. V dropped 3 bases and J dropped 2; count of bases not matched to a gene: 2. CDR3 size: 14 residues. CDR1 is MNHEY, CDR2 SMNVEV, per germline (reference sequence). The DNA of the CDR3 is TGTGCCAGCAGTTTCCGACAGGGGGCCTACGAGCAGTACTTC. Its translation is CASSFRQGAYEQYF.

The gene calls are TRBV3-1 (or the pseudogene TRBV3-2) and TRBJ2-1, with 9 bases identical to TRBD2. Trimming took 0 bases from V and 2 from J; bases not matched to a gene: 2. The CDR3 is 16 amino acids. Germline CDR1 is LGHDT and CDR2 is YNNKEL (reference sequence). CDR3 nucleotides: TGTGCCAGCAGCCAAGATGTAGCGGGAGCCTACAATGAGCAGTTCTTC. As protein: CASSQDVAGAYNEQFF.

This clone was counted a few times. CDR3 sequence (DNA): TGTGCCACCAGTGATCCCGGGACTAGCGGGGTCGGAGAGACCCAGTACTTC. Protein sequence: CATSDPGTSGVGETQYF. The gene calls are TRBV24-1 and TRBJ2-5; 13 bases are shared with TRBD2. Germline V gene lookup returns CDR1 KGHDR and CDR2 SFDVKD. V dropped 3 bases and J dropped 4; count of bases not matched to a gene: 7. The CDR3 consists of 17 residues.

This clone occurred once. The rearrangement links TRBV9 to TRBJ2-7, with a possible D match to TRBD2 (6 bases). The CDR3 covers 15 residues. Per the germline V gene, CDR1 is SGDLS and CDR2 is YYNGEE. The V gene lost 4 bases and the J gene lost 3 bases, with 17 bases spanning the gap. In DNA, the CDR3 is TGTGCCAGCAGCTGGGGATGGGGCGGGGACTACGAGCAGTACTTC. This sequence encodes CASSWGWGGDYEQYF.

V gene TRBV30 combines with J gene TRBJ2-7; the D gene is possibly TRBD1 (6 bases). The CDR3 totals 12 residues. The ends were cut back, 5 bases at V and 9 bases at J, with 17 bases in the middle. Germline loops: CDR1 GTSNPN, CDR2 SVGIG (reference sequence). CDR3 sequence reads: CAWARDTAGQYF. As DNA, the CDR3 is TGTGCCTGGGCTAGGGACACCGCCGGGCAGTACTTC.

The CDR3 bases are TGTGCCAGCAGCTCGAAGTATGGAGCGGGAGGTACGCAGTATTTT. This sequence encodes CASSSKYGAGGTQYF. This chain uses TRBV7-2 with TRBJ2-3, with 9 bases matching TRBD2. Losses at the gene ends were 4 bases for V and 8 bases for J; bases not matched to a gene: 10. This CDR3 has 15 amino acids. Germline CDR1 reads SGHTA; CDR2 reads FQGNSA.

The chain carries TRBV11-3 and TRBJ2-2; D remains unclear. The germline V gene has CDR1 SGHNT and CDR2 YENEEA. The CDR3 is 14 amino acids. V lost 5 bases and J lost 0, with 7 bases in between. CDR3 in amino acids: CASSVGSNTGELFF. As DNA, the CDR3 is TGTGCCAGCAGCGTCGGGTCGAACACCGGGGAGCTGTTTTTT.

This chain joins TRBV18 and TRBJ1-2; 8 nucleotides agree with TRBD1. The CDR3 length is 16 residues. Germline assignment: CDR1 KGHSH and CDR2 LQKENI. The ends lost 6 bases at V and 0 bases at J; junction bases unmatched: 9. Here the CDR3 reads CASSLGQGTSNYGYTF. DNA of the CDR3: TGTGCCAGCTCTCTCGGACAGGGCACGTCTAACTATGGCTACACCTTC.

The chain combines TRBV25-1 with TRBJ1-1; the D gene is possibly TRBD1 (5 bases). V was clipped by 7 bases and J by 4 bases, with 7 bases between them. This CDR3 is 11 amino acids long. Germline V lookup: CDR1 MGHDK, CDR2 SYGVNS. CDR3 region: CASMGGTEAFF. Here the CDR3 DNA reads TGTGCCAGCATGGGGGGCACTGAAGCTTTCTTT. Full variable domain (remainder filled in from reference TRBV25-1 and TRBJ1-1): EADIYQTPRYLVIGTGKKITLECSQTMGHDKMYWYQQDPGMELHLIHYSYGVNSTEKGDLSSESTVSRIRTEHFPLTLESARPSHTSQYLCASMGGTEAFFGQGTRLTVV.

This chain connects TRBV28 to TRBJ1-6; D unresolved. The CDR3 runs to 16 residues. Looked up from germline, CDR1 is MDHEN and CDR2 is SYDVKM. V shed 3 bases and J shed 0 bases, with 9 bases lying between them. Here the CDR3 DNA reads TGTGCCAGCAGTTTCGGTTCAAGCTCCTATAATTCACCCCTCCACTTT. Translating gives CASSFGSSSYNSPLHF. The complete variable domain, with remaining parts taken from reference TRBV28 and TRBJ1-6, reads DVKVTQSSRYLVKRTGEKVFLECVQDMDHENMFWYRQDPGLGLRLIYFSYDVKMKEKGDIPEGYSVSREKKERFSLILESASTNQTSMYLCASSFGSSSYNSPLHFGNGTRLTVT.

The chain is built from TRBV2 and TRBJ1-1, with D possibly being TRBD1 (5 bases). Germline V CDR1 and CDR2: SNHLY, FYNNEI. The CDR3 is 14 residues long. Deletions cut 4 bases from V and 1 base from J, with 10 bases between. The CDR3 DNA follows: TGTGCCAGCAGTGGGAACAGGCCGAACACTGAAGCTTTCTTT. Residues: CASSGNRPNTEAFF.

V gene TRBV7-2 combines with J gene TRBJ2-1; TRBD2 agrees at 11 bases. The CDR3 covers 15 residues. Germline CDR1 SGHTA, CDR2 FQGNSA. V was pared by 5 bases and J by 3 bases, with 3 bases of the junction left unmatched. Here the CDR3 reads CASSPTSGNYNEQFF. In nucleotides, the CDR3 is TGTGCCAGCAGCCCGACTAGCGGGAACTACAATGAGCAGTTCTTC.

The V and J genes are TRBV4-3 and TRBJ1-4, with D possibly TRBD1 on 5 matching bases. Trimming took off 0 bases at V and 6 bases at J, with 14 bases between the two ends. Germline CDR1 LGHNA, CDR2 YSLEER. The CDR3 covers 16 residues. The CDR3 here is CASSQDVQGAYEKLFF. CDR3 sequence (DNA): TGCGCCAGCAGCCAAGACGTTCAGGGCGCCTATGAAAAACTGTTTTTT.

The chain has TRBV7-2 and TRBJ1-2; 11 bases line up with TRBD1. V was pared by 5 bases and J by 0 bases, with 2 bases of the junction left unmatched. The CDR3 consists of 15 residues. The germline CDR1 and CDR2 sequences are SGHTA and FQGNSA. CDR3 nucleotides: TGTGCCAGCAGCCCGGGACAGGGGGCTAACTATGGCTACACCTTC. It codes for CASSPGQGANYGYTF.

The rearrangement joins TRBV2 to TRBJ2-7; perhaps TRBD1 as D (6 bases). V lost 6 bases, J lost 2 bases, and 14 bases lay in between. This CDR3 is built from 14 residues. The germline gives CDR1 SNHLY, CDR2 FYNNEI. The CDR3 spells CASSGLQGPYEQYF. CDR3 nucleotides: TGTGCCAGCAGCGGTCTACAGGGCCCCTACGAGCAGTACTTC.

This clone was seen more than once but under ten times. The chain joins TRBV7-3 to TRBJ2-3, with TRBD1 as a possible D gene (5 bases). This CDR3 spans 14 amino acids. Germline CDR1 reads SGHTA; CDR2 reads FQGTGA. Trimming took 4 bases from V and 1 from J, leaving 9 bases between them. The CDR3 loop is CASSSLGGTDTQYF. CDR3 DNA sequence: TGTGCCAGCAGCTCGCTAGGGGGCACAGATACGCAGTATTTT.

This clone was seen only once. The chain has TRBV19 and TRBJ1-1; possibly TRBD1 for D (6 bases). With 3 bases removed from V and 10 bases from J, the gap between germline ends came to 18 bases. The CDR3 covers 14 residues. Germline V gene lookup returns CDR1 LNHDA and CDR2 SQIVND (reference sequence). The CDR3 loop is CASSMANQGYGAFF. The CDR3 DNA reads as TGTGCCAGTAGTATGGCCAATCAGGGGTACGGAGCTTTCTTT.

This sequence joins TRBV9 and TRBJ2-7; D is possibly TRBD2 (6 bases). There are 13 residues in the CDR3. Germline assignment: CDR1 SGDLS and CDR2 YYNGEE. The V and J ends lost 10 bases and 3 bases respectively, with 17 bases between them. The CDR3 nucleotides read TGTGCCCGCTCTAAGGCGGGATTCTACGAGCAGTACTTC. Encoded protein: CARSKAGFYEQYF.

This clone was observed a handful of times. The V gene is TRBV11-2, the J gene TRBJ1-2, with 8 bases fitting TRBD1. Germline trimming cut 5 bases from V and 0 bases from J; bases unmatched to any gene: 5. CDR1 is SGHAT, CDR2 FQNNGV, per germline. The CDR3 covers 15 residues. CDR3 nucleotides: TGTGCCAGCAGCCCTCGGACAGGGACTAACTATGGCTACACCTTC. Amino acid sequence: CASSPRTGTNYGYTF.

This clone has a handful of counts. The chain links TRBV4-2 to TRBJ2-7; TRBD2 matches 14 bases. The V gene end was trimmed by 5 bases and the J gene end by 0 bases; junction bases not matched to a gene: 3. CDR3 length equals 16 residues. Germline CDR1 LGHNA, CDR2 YNFKEQ. The CDR3 DNA reads TGTGCCAGCAGCTCCGGGACTAGCGGGGGCTCCTACGAGCAGTACTTC. Residues: CASSSGTSGGSYEQYF.

This clone appeared a few times. The rearrangement links TRBV24-1 to TRBJ2-7, with D perhaps TRBD2 (6 bases). Germline-derived CDR1 and CDR2 are KGHDR and SFDVKD. The CDR3 totals 14 residues. Trimming took off 4 bases at V and 5 bases at J, with 14 bases between the two ends. CDR3 sequence reads: CATSEAGTQHEQYF. The CDR3 DNA reads TGTGCCACCAGTGAGGCAGGGACTCAACACGAGCAGTACTTC.

The chain is built from TRBV25-1 and TRBJ1-6; TRBD1 agrees at 7 bases. CDR1 MGHDK and CDR2 SYGVNS come from the germline V gene. The CDR3 is 15 residues long. The trim removed 3 bases at V and 6 bases at J, leaving 5 bases unmatched. The CDR3 bases are TGTGCCAGCAGTGATCGGGACAGTCCTAATTCACCCCTCCACTTT. Translating it yields CASSDRDSPNSPLHF.

V usage is TRBV2 and J usage is TRBJ2-4, with a weak D call TRBD1 (6 bases). The germline gives CDR1 SNHLY, CDR2 FYNNEI. The CDR3 extends over 16 amino acids. V lost 4 bases and J lost 0, with 13 bases in between. Here the CDR3 reads CASSVLGALAKNIQYF. CDR3 nucleotides: TGTGCCAGCAGTGTTCTGGGGGCACTAGCCAAAAACATTCAGTACTTC.

The gene calls are TRBV7-2 and TRBJ1-6; 7 nucleotides align to TRBD1. The CDR3 has 14 residues. The V gene end was trimmed by 1 base and the J gene end by 7 bases; junction bases not matched to a gene: 1. The germline CDR1 and CDR2 sequences are SGHTA and FQGNSA. The CDR3 spells CASSLGTGNSPLHF. Here the CDR3 DNA reads TGTGCCAGCAGCTTAGGGACAGGAAATTCACCCCTCCACTTT. The entire variable domain, with the rest obtained from reference TRBV7-2 and TRBJ1-6, is as follows: GAGVSQSPSNKVTEKGKDVELRCDPISGHTALYWYRQSLGQGLEFLIYFQGNSAPDKSGLPSDRFSAERTGGSVSTLTIQRTQQEDSAVYLCASSLGTGNSPLHFGNGTRLTVT.

This clone was seen a single time. This chain connects TRBV2 to TRBJ2-7; TRBD1 matches 7 bases. Germline V gene sequence: CDR1 SNHLY, CDR2 FYNNEI. Trimming cost V 6 bases and J 0 bases; bases outside gene matches: 5. The length of the CDR3 is 14 residues. CDR3: CASRRWDSSYEQYF. Here the CDR3 DNA reads TGTGCCAGCAGACGCTGGGACAGCTCCTACGAGCAGTACTTC.

This chain uses TRBV11-2 with TRBJ2-1; perhaps TRBD2 as D (5 bases). Trimming took off 1 base at V and 9 bases at J, with 16 bases between the two ends. The CDR3 has 15 residues. Germline V CDR1 and CDR2: SGHAT, FQNNGV. The CDR3 here is CASSLVHTEGFEQFF. CDR3 in DNA: TGTGCCAGCAGCTTAGTTCACACAGAGGGATTTGAGCAGTTCTTC.